Each of the 21 T cell receptor beta chains below was sequenced from the same sample in a study of CD8 T cells in ankylosing spondylitis. Their cognate antigens are unknown. Regarding the study as a whole: Apparently characteristic of ankylosing spondylitis blood was a TCR beta motif (under ten highly homologous variants).

TCRdb recomputed calls from the 5' RACE reads with MiXCR, one row per CDR3 protein. The sample gives about 450,000 distinct CDR3 sequences, roughly 27% of which show up once; roughly 1% is in the top ten. The material sequenced was blood, either unsorted or a sorted T cell fraction (not recorded which). These receptors all come from a male donor with ankylosing spondylitis.

This clonotype was found once. The gene calls are TRBV5-5 and TRBJ2-1, with 12 bases aligning to TRBD1. With 3 bases clipped from V and 8 bases from J, the junction kept 12 bases outside the gene matches. Germline CDR1 is SGHKS and CDR2 is YYEKEE (reference sequence). The CDR3 length is 17 residues. CDR3 sequence: CASSYHPPGQGADEQFF. For the CDR3, the DNA is TGTGCCAGCAGCTACCACCCTCCGGGACAGGGGGCCGATGAGCAGTTCTTC.

In this sample, this clonotype turned up a few times. The chain is built from TRBV20-1 and TRBJ2-3; D remains unclear. There are 13 residues in the CDR3. Trimming removed 0 bases at V and 6 bases at J, with 10 bases between. The germline gives CDR1 DFQATT, CDR2 SNEGSKA (reference sequence). This CDR3 is CSARDLEGDTQYF. The DNA of the CDR3 is TGCAGTGCTAGAGATCTTGAAGGGGATACGCAGTATTTT.

V and J are TRBV10-3 and TRBJ2-7; 10 positions agree with TRBD2. This CDR3 is 15 amino acids long. Germline assignment: CDR1 ENHRY and CDR2 SYGVKD. The ends lost 6 bases at V and 5 bases at J; junction bases unmatched: 10. The CDR3 bases are TGTGCCATCAGCTCGGCTAGCGGGAGTACCCACGAGCAGTACGTC. Encoded protein: CAISSASGSTHEQYV.

The J gene is TRBJ2-1, the V gene TRBV7-9; possibly TRBD2 for D (6 bases). Looked up from germline, CDR1 is SEHNR and CDR2 is FQNEAQ (reference sequence). The ends were cut back, 4 bases at V and 7 bases at J, with 20 bases in the middle. CDR3 size: 16 residues. This chain's CDR3 is CASSSSRAAGWNEQFF. In DNA, the CDR3 is TGTGCCAGCAGCTCATCCCGGGCCGCGGGGTGGAATGAGCAGTTCTTC. Looking up the rest from reference TRBV7-9 and TRBJ2-1 gives the full variable domain: DTGVSQNPRHKITKRGQNVTFRCDPISEHNRLYWYRQTLGQGPEFLTYFQNEAQLEKSRLLSDRFSAERPKGSFSTLEIQRTEQGDSAMYLCASSSSRAAGWNEQFFGPGTRLTVL.

This clonotype was picked up one time. The chain recombines TRBV27 with TRBJ2-1, with a weak D call TRBD2 (7 bases). The CDR3 length is 16 residues. Trimming cost V 5 bases and J 4 bases, with 18 bases left between them. The germline CDR1 and CDR2 sequences are MNHEY and SMNVEV (reference sequence). The CDR3 spells CASSPRGALTYNEQFF. For the CDR3, the DNA is TGTGCCAGCAGTCCCCGGGGGGCCCTGACTTACAATGAGCAGTTCTTC.

This clonotype has just a few counts. The V and J genes are TRBV5-1 and TRBJ2-5, with D uncertain. The V end lost 7 bases, the J end lost 10 bases, and 17 bases lay between the germline ends. Germline CDR1 reads SGHRS; CDR2 reads YFSETQ. The CDR3 has 12 amino acids. The DNA of the CDR3 is TGCGCCAGCTGTAACCCCTTCGAAGTCCAGTACTTC. Encoded protein: CASCNPFEVQYF.

This clonotype has only a few counts. This chain uses TRBV20-1 with TRBJ2-3; 14 bases fit TRBD2. From germline, CDR1 is DFQATT and CDR2 SNEGSKA (reference sequence). Unmatched junction bases numbered 2, after V lost 4 bases and J lost 2 bases. The CDR3 has 15 amino acids. CDR3 sequence reads: CSAMGLAGATDTQYF. In DNA, the CDR3 is TGCAGTGCTATGGGACTAGCGGGAGCCACAGATACGCAGTATTTT.

The rearrangement joins TRBV11-2 to TRBJ2-3; D is possibly TRBD1 or TRBD2 (6 bases each). CDR3 length: 14 residues. Deletions cut 6 bases from V and 8 bases from J, with 18 bases between. From germline, CDR1 is SGHAT and CDR2 FQNNGV. The CDR3 here is CASRLGGIKGTQYF. As DNA, the CDR3 is TGTGCCAGCAGGCTCGGGGGCATTAAGGGTACGCAGTATTTT.

The rearrangement joins TRBV3-1 to TRBJ2-1; 7 nucleotides align to TRBD2. Per germline, CDR1 LGHDT and CDR2 YNNKEL (reference sequence). The CDR3 has 15 amino acids. Trimming removed 6 bases from V and 2 bases from J; junction bases left unmatched: 7. The chain's CDR3 is CASRLGAGAYNEQFF. CDR3 nucleotide sequence: TGTGCCAGCAGACTCGGGGCGGGAGCCTACAATGAGCAGTTCTTC.

In this sample, this clonotype turned up a few times. This chain connects TRBV24-1 to TRBJ2-3; 9 nucleotides match TRBD1. The CDR3 contains 13 residues. CDR1 is KGHDR, CDR2 SFDVKD, per germline. V lost 8 bases to trimming and J lost 5 bases; unmatched junction nucleotides: 4. CDR3 amino acids: CATKGQGQDTQYF. Here the CDR3 DNA reads TGTGCCACCAAAGGACAGGGGCAAGATACGCAGTATTTT.

CDR3 sequence reads: CASSLSDSGANVLTF. The CDR3 DNA follows: TGTGCCAGCAGCTTGTCAGACTCTGGGGCCAACGTCCTGACTTTC. The genes are TRBV5-6 and TRBJ2-6; D unclear. Trimming stripped 1 base from V and 0 bases from J, with 5 bases between. This CDR3 contains 15 residues. CDR1 is SGHDT, CDR2 YYEEEE, per germline. The variable domain in full, completed from reference TRBV5-6 and TRBJ2-6, reads DAGVTQSPTHLIKTRGQQVTLRCSPKSGHDTVSWYQQALGQGPQFIFQYYEEEERQRGNFPDRFSGHQFPNYSSELNVNALLLGDSALYLCASSLSDSGANVLTFGAGSRLTVL.

Points on this clonotype: Germline is not matched at one junction end, which may reflect a read error. The chain employs TRBV20-1 and TRBJ2-1, with 10 bases that match TRBD1. CDR3 length: 13 residues. The germline CDR1 and CDR2 sequences are DFQATT and SNEGSKA (reference sequence). The CDR3 sequence: CSARGTGVFEQFF. For the CDR3, the DNA is TGCAGTGCCAGAGGGACAGGGGTCTTTGAGCAGTTCTTC.

The chain couples TRBV7-2 to TRBJ2-3; D perhaps matches TRBD2 (5 bases). V dropped 0 bases and J dropped 4 bases, with 11 bases sitting between them. Per germline, CDR1 SGHTA and CDR2 FQGNSA. The CDR3 runs 15 residues. The CDR3 coding sequence is TGTGCCAGCAGCTTAGCGGGAGACGCGTCAGATACGCAGTATTTT. This sequence encodes CASSLAGDASDTQYF.

This clonotype was recorded a few times. CDR3: CASRDGANSYEQYF. In nucleotides, the CDR3 is TGTGCCAGCAGAGACGGGGCAAACTCCTACGAGCAGTACTTC. The chain is built from TRBV2 and TRBJ2-7; tentatively, D is TRBD1 or TRBD2 (5 bases each). The CDR3 has 14 residues. The V end was cut by 6 bases, the J end by 0 bases, with 12 bases between. CDR1 is SNHLY, CDR2 FYNNEI, per germline. Based on the CDR3 plus reference TRBV2 and TRBJ2-7, the full variable domain is EPEVTQTPSHQVTQMGQEVILRCVPISNHLYFYWYRQILGQKVEFLVSFYNNEISEKSEIFDDQFSVERPDGSNFTLKIRSTKLEDSAMYFCASRDGANSYEQYFGPGTRLTVT.

The chain combines TRBV29-1 with TRBJ2-7; no clear D gene. The CDR3 loop spans 11 amino acids. V lost 8 bases, J lost 6 bases, and 14 bases lay in between. Germline CDR1 reads SQVTM; CDR2 reads ANQGSEA. The CDR3: CSCGQRREQYF. The CDR3 coding sequence is TGCAGCTGCGGTCAGAGGCGCGAGCAGTACTTC.

The gene calls are TRBV20-1 and TRBJ2-7, with D unclear. Trimming removed 6 bases at V and 3 bases at J, with 15 bases between. Germline assignment: CDR1 DFQATT and CDR2 SNEGSKA (reference sequence). The CDR3 totals 13 residues. CDR3 region: CSALVRASYEQYF. Here the CDR3 DNA reads TGCAGTGCGCTAGTTAGGGCGAGCTACGAGCAGTACTTC.

This clonotype was counted only a few times. The genes are TRBV5-6 and TRBJ1-5; a possible D gene is TRBD1 (5 bases). V dropped 1 base and J dropped 5 bases, with 13 bases sitting between them. CDR1 is SGHDT, CDR2 YYEEEE, per germline. The CDR3 is 15 amino acids. The CDR3 sequence is CASSLTQGKHQPQHF. In nucleotides, the CDR3 is TGTGCCAGCAGCTTGACTCAGGGTAAGCATCAGCCCCAGCATTTT. Full variable domain (outside the CDR3, taken from reference TRBV5-6 and TRBJ1-5): DAGVTQSPTHLIKTRGQQVTLRCSPKSGHDTVSWYQQALGQGPQFIFQYYEEEERQRGNFPDRFSGHQFPNYSSELNVNALLLGDSALYLCASSLTQGKHQPQHFGDGTRLSIL.

The chain joins TRBV7-2 to TRBJ2-3, with D uncertain. Trimming removed 3 bases from V and 0 bases from J, with 10 bases in between. The CDR3 consists of 15 residues. The germline V gene encodes CDR1 SGHTA and CDR2 FQGNSA. CDR3 residues: CASSFRTSSTDTQYF. The CDR3 DNA reads as TGTGCCAGCAGCTTTAGGACGTCTAGCACAGATACGCAGTATTTT.

This clonotype was seen only a few times. The CDR3, as DNA: TGCAGCGTTGAAGCGCGCGAGGTGGGGGCCTACGAGCAGTACTTC. This gives the protein CSVEAREVGAYEQYF. The chain links TRBV29-1 to TRBJ2-7; D possibly uses TRBD1 or TRBD2 (5 bases each). Germline values: CDR1 SQVTM, CDR2 ANQGSEA. V lost 1 base, J lost 2 bases, and 15 bases lay in between. The CDR3 runs 15 residues.

The rearrangement uses TRBV5-1 and TRBJ1-1, with a tentative D call TRBD1 (5 bases). The V gene lost 5 bases and the J gene lost 5 bases, with 10 bases spanning the gap. Germline V gene data show CDR1 as SGHRS and CDR2 as YFSETQ. The CDR3 sequence is 12 residues long. Here the CDR3 reads CASRKGETEAFF. CDR3 nucleotide sequence: TGCGCCAGCAGGAAAGGGGAAACTGAAGCTTTCTTT.

This chain links TRBV5-1 with TRBJ1-4; no firm D call. The germline CDR1 and CDR2 sequences are SGHRS and YFSETQ. The CDR3 sequence is 13 residues long. The ends were cut back, 7 bases at V and 5 bases at J, with 12 bases in the middle. The CDR3 loop is CASSVQWNEKLFF. The CDR3 DNA sequence: TGCGCCAGCTCCGTGCAGTGGAATGAAAAACTGTTTTTT.